The T cell receptor (beta chain) described here comes from a study of blood T cell repertoires in COVID-19. This CDR3 is 14 amino acids long. Germline assignment: CDR1 DFQATT and CDR2 SNEGSKA (reference sequence). V was pared by 3 bases and J by 4 bases, with 5 bases of the junction left unmatched. The protocol was immunoSEQ multiplex PCR, while the TCRdb copy is restricted to in-frame clones and leaves out a portion. The sample comprises roughly 170,000 clones, about 78% of which are singletons, and 17% rests with the top ten. V and J are TRBV20-1 and TRBJ2-1; 8 bases line up with TRBD2. Sequenced sample: PBMCs or T cells enriched from blood (not recorded which). The receptor was derived from a woman aged 50 to 60 who had recovered from COVID-19. CDR3 in DNA: TGCAGTGCTAGTGATAGCGGGGTTTACAATGAGCAGTTCTTC. Its protein product is CSASDSGVYNEQFF.